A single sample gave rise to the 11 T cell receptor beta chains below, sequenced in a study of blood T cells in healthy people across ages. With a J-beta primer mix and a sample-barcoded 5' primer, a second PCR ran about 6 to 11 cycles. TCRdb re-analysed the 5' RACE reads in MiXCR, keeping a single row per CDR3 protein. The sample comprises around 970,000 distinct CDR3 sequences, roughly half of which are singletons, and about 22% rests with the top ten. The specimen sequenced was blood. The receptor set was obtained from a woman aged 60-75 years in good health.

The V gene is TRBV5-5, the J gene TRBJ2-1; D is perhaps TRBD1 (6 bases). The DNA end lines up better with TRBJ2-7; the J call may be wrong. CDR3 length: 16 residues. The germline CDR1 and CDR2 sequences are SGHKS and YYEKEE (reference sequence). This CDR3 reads CASSFRRTAASYEQYF. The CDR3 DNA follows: TGTGCCAGCAGCTTTCGTCGGACAGCGGCTTCTTACGAGCAGTACTTC.

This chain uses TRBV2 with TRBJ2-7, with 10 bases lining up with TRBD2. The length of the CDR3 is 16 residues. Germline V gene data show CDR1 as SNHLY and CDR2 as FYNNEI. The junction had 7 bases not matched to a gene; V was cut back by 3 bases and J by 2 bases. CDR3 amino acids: CASSDPYSGRPYEQYF. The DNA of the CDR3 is TGTGCCAGCAGTGACCCCTATAGCGGGAGGCCCTACGAGCAGTACTTC. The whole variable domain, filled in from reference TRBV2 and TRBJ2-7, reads EPEVTQTPSHQVTQMGQEVILRCVPISNHLYFYWYRQILGQKVEFLVSFYNNEISEKSEIFDDQFSVERPDGSNFTLKIRSTKLEDSAMYFCASSDPYSGRPYEQYFGPGTRLTVT.

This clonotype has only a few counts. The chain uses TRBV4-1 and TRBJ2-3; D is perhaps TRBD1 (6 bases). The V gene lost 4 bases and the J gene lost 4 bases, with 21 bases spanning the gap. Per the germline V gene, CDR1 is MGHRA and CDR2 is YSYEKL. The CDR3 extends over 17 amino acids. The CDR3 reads CASSRSYLTGSPDTQYF. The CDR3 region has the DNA TGCGCCAGCAGCCGATCTTACCTGACAGGTTCCCCAGATACGCAGTATTTT.

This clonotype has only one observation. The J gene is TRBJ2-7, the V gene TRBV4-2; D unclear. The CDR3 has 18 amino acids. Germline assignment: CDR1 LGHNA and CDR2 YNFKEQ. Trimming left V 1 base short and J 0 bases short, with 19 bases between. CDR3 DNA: TGTGCCAGCAGCCAAGTTGCGGTATCCGTCTCGGTCTCCTACGAGCAGTACTTC. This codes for CASSQVAVSVSVSYEQYF.

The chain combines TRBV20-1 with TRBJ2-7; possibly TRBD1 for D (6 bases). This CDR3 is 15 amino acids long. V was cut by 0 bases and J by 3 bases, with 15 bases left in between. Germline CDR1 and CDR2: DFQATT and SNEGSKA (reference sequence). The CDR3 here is CSARDRGTRIYEQYF. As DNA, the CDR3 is TGCAGTGCTAGAGATAGGGGGACAAGGATCTACGAGCAGTACTTC.

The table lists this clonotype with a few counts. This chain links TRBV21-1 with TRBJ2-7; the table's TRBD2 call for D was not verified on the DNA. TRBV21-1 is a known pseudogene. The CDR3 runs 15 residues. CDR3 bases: TGTGCCAGCAGCAAAGAACGGAGGGGCCTTAAGTCGCAGTACTTC. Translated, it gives CASSKERRGLKSQYF.

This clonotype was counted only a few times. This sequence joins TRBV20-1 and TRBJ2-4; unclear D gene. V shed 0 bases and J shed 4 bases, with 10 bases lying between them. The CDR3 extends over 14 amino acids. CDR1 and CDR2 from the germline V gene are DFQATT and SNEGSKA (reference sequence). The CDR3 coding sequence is TGCAGTGCTAGAGAGAGCTTGGGTAAAAACATTCAGTACTTC. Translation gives CSARESLGKNIQYF.

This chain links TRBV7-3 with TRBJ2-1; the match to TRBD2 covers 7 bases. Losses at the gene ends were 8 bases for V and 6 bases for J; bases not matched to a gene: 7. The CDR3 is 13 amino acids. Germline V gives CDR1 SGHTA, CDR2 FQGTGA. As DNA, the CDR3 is TGTGCCAGCGGCCTGGGCGGGAGCAATGAGCAGTTCTTC. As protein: CASGLGGSNEQFF. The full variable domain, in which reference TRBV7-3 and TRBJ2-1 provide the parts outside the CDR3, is GAGVSQTPSNKVTEKGKYVELRCDPISGHTALYWYRQSLGQGPEFLIYFQGTGAADDSGLPNDRFFAVRPEGSVSTLKIQRTERGDSAVYLCASGLGGSNEQFFGPGTRLTVL.

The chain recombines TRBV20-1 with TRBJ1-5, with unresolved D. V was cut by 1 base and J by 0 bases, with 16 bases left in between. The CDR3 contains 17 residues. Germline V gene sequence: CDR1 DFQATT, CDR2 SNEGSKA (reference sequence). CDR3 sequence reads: CSARARQGRYSNQPQHF. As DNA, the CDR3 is TGCAGTGCTAGAGCGCGTCAAGGCCGTTATAGCAATCAGCCCCAGCATTTT.

As DNA, the CDR3 is TGTGCCAGCGAAAGGGGACAGATAACCGGTACGCAGTATTTT. It yields the protein CASERGQITGTQYF. The J gene is TRBJ2-3, the V gene TRBV9, with TRBD1 matching over 7 bases. Germline-derived CDR1 and CDR2 are SGDLS and YYNGEE. This CDR3 has 14 residues. Unmatched junction bases numbered 13, after V lost 7 bases and J lost 8 bases.

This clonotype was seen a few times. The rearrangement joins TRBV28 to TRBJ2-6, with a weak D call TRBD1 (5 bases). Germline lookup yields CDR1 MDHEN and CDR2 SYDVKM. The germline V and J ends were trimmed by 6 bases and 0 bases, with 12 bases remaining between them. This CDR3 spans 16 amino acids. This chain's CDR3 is CASRHRTLSGANVLTF. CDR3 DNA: TGTGCCAGCAGGCACAGGACACTCTCTGGGGCCAACGTCCTGACTTTC.